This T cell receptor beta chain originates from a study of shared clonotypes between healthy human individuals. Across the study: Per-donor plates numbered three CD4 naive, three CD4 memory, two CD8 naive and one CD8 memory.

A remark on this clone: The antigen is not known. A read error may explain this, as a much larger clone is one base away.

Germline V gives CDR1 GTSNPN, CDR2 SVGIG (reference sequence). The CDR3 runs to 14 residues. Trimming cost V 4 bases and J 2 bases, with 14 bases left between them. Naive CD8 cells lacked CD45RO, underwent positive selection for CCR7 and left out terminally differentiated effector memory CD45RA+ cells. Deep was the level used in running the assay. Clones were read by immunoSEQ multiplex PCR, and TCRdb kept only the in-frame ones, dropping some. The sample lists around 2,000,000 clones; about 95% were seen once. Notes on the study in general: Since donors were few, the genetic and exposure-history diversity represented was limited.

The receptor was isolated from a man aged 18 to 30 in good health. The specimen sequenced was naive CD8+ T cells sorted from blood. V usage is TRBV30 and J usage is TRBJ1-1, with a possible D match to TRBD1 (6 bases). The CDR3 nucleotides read TGTGCCTGGAATCGGTGGACAGCTAACACTGAAGCTTTCTTT. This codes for CAWNRWTANTEAFF.